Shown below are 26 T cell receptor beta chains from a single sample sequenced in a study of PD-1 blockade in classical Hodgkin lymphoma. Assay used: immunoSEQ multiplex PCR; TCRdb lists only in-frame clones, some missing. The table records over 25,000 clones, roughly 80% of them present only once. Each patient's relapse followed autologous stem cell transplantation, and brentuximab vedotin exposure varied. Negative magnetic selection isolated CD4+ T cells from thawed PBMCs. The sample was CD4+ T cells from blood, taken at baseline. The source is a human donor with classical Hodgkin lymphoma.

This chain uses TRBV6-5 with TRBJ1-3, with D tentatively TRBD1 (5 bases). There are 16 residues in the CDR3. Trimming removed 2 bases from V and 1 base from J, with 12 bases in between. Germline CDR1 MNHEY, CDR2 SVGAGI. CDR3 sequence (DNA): TGTGCCAGCAGTTACACCCGACAGAGATCTGGAAACACCATATATTTT. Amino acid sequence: CASSYTRQRSGNTIYF.

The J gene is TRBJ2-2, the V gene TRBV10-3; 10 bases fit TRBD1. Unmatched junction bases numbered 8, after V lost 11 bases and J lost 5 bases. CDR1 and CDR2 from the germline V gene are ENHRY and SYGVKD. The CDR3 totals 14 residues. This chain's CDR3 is CAARQGAETGELFF. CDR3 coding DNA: TGTGCCGCTAGACAGGGGGCTGAAACCGGGGAGCTGTTTTTT.

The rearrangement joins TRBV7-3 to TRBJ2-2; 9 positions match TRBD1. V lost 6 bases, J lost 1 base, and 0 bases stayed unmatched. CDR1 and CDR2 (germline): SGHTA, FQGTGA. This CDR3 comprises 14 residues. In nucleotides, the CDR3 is TGTGCCAGCAGGACAGGGGGGAACACCGGGGAGCTGTTTTTT. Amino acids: CASRTGGNTGELFF. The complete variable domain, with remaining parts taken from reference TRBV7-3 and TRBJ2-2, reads GAGVSQTPSNKVTEKGKYVELRCDPISGHTALYWYRQSLGQGPEFLIYFQGTGAADDSGLPNDRFFAVRPEGSVSTLKIQRTERGDSAVYLCASRTGGNTGELFFGEGSRLTVL.

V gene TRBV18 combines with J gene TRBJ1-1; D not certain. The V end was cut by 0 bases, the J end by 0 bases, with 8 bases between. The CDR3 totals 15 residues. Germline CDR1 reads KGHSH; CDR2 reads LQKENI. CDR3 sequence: CASSPPAALNTEAFF. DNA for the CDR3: TGTGCCAGCTCACCACCGGCAGCTCTGAACACTGAAGCTTTCTTT.

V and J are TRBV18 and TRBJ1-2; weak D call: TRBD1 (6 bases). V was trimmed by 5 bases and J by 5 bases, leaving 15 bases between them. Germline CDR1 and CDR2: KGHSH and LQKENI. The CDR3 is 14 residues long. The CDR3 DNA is TGTGCCAGCTCAAGGCCCCAGGGGCCATATGGCTACACCTTC. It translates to CASSRPQGPYGYTF.

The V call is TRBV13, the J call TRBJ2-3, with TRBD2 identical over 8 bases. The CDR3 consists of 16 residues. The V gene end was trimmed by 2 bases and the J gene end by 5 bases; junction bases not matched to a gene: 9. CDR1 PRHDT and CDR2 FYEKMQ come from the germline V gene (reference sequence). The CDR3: CASSLLDGGAIDTQYF. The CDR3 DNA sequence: TGTGCCAGCAGCTTACTCGACGGGGGGGCAATAGATACGCAGTATTTT.

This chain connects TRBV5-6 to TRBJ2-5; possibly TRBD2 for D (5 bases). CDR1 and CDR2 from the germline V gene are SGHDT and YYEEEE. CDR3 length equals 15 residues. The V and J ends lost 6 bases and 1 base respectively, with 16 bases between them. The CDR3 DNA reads TGTGCCAGCACCCTAGGGCGGGTGACCCAAGAGACCCAGTACTTC. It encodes CASTLGRVTQETQYF.

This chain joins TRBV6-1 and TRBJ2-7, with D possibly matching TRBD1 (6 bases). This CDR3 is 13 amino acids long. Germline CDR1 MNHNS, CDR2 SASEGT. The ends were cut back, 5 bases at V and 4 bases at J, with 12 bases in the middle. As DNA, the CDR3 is TGTGCCAGCAGTCCTGGGGGCTGGTACGAGCAGTACTTC. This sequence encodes CASSPGGWYEQYF.

CDR3 amino acids: CSVANQFTDTQYF. CDR3 coding DNA: TGCAGCGTTGCGAACCAATTCACAGATACGCAGTATTTT. This rearrangement joins TRBV29-1 to TRBJ2-3; unclear D gene. The CDR3 consists of 13 residues. In germline, CDR1 is SQVTM, CDR2 ANQGSEA. V was shortened by 4 bases and J by 2 bases, with 10 bases between the two germline ends.

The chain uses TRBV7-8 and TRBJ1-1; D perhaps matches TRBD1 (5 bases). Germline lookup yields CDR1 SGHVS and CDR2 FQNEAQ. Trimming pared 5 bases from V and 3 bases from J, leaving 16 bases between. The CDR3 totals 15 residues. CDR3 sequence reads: CASSPRGWVYTEAFF. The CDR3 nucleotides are TGTGCCAGCAGCCCGCGGGGGTGGGTTTACACTGAAGCTTTCTTT.

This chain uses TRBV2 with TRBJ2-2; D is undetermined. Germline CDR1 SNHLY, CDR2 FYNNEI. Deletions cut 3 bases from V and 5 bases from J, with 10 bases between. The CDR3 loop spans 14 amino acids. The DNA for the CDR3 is TGTGCCAGCAGTGACCGGGTGGTAACCGGGGAGCTGTTTTTT. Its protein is CASSDRVVTGELFF.

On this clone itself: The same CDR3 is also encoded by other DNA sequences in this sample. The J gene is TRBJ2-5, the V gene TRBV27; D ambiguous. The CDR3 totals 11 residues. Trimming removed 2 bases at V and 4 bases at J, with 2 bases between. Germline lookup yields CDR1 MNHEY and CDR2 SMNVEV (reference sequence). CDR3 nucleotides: TGTGCCAGCAGTTTAGGAGAGACCCAGTACTTC. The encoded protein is CASSLGETQYF.

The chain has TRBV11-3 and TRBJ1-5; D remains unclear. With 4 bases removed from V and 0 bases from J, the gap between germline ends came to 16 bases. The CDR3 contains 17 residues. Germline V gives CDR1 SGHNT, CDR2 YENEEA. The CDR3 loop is CASSSTLMAHSNQPQHF. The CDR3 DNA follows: TGTGCCAGCAGCTCTACTCTGATGGCTCATAGCAATCAGCCCCAGCATTTT.

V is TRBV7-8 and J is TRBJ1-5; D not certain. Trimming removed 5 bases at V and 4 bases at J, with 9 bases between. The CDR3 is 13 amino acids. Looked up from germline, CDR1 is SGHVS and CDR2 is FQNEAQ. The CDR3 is CASSLYGNQPQHF. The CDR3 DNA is TGTGCCAGCAGCCTTTATGGGAATCAGCCCCAGCATTTT. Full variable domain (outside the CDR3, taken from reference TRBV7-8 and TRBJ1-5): GAGVSQSPRYKVAKRGQDVALRCDPISGHVSLFWYQQALGQGPEFLTYFQNEAQLDKSGLPSDRFFAERPEGSVSTLKIQRTQQEDSAVYLCASSLYGNQPQHFGDGTRLSIL.

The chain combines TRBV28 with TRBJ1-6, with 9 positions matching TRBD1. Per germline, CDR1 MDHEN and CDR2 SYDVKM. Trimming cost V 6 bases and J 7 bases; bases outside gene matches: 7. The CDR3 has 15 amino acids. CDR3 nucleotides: TGTGCCAGCAGCCCCGGGGACAGGGACAATTCACCCCTCCACTTT. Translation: CASSPGDRDNSPLHF.

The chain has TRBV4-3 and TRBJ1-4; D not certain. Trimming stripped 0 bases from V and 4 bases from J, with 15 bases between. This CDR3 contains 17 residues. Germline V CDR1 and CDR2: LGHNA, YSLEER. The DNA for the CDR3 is TGCGCCAGCAGCCAAGATAGCGGGTTGGCCTTTAATGAAAAACTGTTTTTT. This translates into CASSQDSGLAFNEKLFF.

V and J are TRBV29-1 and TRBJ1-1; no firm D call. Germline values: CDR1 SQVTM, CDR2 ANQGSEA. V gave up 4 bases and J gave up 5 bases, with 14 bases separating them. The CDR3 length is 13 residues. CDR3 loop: CSVALDRGTEAFF. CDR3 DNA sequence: TGCAGCGTTGCTTTGGACCGGGGAACTGAAGCTTTCTTT.

The CDR3 loop reads CAWSVPGGNTEAFF. CDR3 sequence (DNA): TGTGCCTGGAGTGTCCCCGGTGGGAACACTGAAGCTTTCTTT. The rearrangement links TRBV30 to TRBJ1-1; D unclear. CDR3 size: 14 residues. V lost 0 bases and J 1 base, leaving 9 bases between the germline ends. Germline CDR1 reads GTSNPN; CDR2 reads SVGIG (reference sequence).

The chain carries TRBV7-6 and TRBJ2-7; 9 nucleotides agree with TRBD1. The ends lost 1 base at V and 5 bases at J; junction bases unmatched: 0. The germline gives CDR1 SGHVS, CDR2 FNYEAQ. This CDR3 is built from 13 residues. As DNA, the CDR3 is TGTGCCAGCAGCTTAGGACAGGGGGACGAGCAGTACTTC. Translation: CASSLGQGDEQYF.

The CDR3 sequence is CAWSVYGNPNEKLFF. CDR3 DNA: TGTGCCTGGAGTGTATACGGGAACCCAAATGAAAAACTGTTTTTT. This chain uses TRBV30 with TRBJ1-4; D gene unclear. From germline, CDR1 is GTSNPN and CDR2 SVGIG (reference sequence). Trimming pared 0 bases from V and 5 bases from J, leaving 13 bases between. This CDR3 comprises 15 residues.

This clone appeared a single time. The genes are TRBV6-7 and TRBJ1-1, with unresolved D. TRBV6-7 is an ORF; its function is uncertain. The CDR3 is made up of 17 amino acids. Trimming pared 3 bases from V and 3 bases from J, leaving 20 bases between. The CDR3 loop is CASSYIEEGRRDTEAFF. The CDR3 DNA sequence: TGTGCCAGCAGTTATATTGAAGAGGGAAGAAGGGACACTGAAGCTTTCTTT.

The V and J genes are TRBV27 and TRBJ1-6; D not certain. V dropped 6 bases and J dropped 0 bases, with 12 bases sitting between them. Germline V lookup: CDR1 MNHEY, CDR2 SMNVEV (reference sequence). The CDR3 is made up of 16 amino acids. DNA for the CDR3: TGTGCCAGCAGAACCCCACTCCGCTCCTATAATTCACCCCTCCACTTT. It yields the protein CASRTPLRSYNSPLHF.

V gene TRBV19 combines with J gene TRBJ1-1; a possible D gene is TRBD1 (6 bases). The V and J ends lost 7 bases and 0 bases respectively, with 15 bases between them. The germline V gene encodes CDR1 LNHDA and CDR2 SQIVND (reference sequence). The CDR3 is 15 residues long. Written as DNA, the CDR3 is TGTGCCAGTACACCAGGGGCGTCCTTGAACACTGAAGCTTTCTTT. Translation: CASTPGASLNTEAFF.

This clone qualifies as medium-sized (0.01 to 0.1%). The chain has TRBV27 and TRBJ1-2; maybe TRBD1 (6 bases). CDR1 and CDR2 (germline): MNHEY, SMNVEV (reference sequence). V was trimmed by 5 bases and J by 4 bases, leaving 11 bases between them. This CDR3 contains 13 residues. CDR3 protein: CASSKQGAYGYTF. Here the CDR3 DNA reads TGTGCCAGCAGTAAACAGGGCGCCTATGGCTACACCTTC.

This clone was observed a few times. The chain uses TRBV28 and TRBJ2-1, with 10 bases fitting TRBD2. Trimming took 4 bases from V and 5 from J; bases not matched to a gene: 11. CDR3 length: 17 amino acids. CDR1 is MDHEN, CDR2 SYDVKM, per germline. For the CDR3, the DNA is TGTGCCAGCAGTTCCCATGGAAGCGGGGGGGGAAACAATGAGCAGTTCTTC. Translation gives CASSSHGSGGGNNEQFF. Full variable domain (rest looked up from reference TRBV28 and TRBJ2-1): DVKVTQSSRYLVKRTGEKVFLECVQDMDHENMFWYRQDPGLGLRLIYFSYDVKMKEKGDIPEGYSVSREKKERFSLILESASTNQTSMYLCASSSHGSGGGNNEQFFGPGTRLTVL.

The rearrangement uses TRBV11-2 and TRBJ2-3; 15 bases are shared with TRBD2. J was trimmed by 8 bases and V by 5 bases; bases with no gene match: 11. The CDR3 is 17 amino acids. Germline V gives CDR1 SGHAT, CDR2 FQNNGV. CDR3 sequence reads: CASSPPGTSGGSGTQYF. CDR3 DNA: TGTGCCAGCAGCCCTCCCGGGACTAGCGGGGGGAGTGGTACGCAGTATTTT.